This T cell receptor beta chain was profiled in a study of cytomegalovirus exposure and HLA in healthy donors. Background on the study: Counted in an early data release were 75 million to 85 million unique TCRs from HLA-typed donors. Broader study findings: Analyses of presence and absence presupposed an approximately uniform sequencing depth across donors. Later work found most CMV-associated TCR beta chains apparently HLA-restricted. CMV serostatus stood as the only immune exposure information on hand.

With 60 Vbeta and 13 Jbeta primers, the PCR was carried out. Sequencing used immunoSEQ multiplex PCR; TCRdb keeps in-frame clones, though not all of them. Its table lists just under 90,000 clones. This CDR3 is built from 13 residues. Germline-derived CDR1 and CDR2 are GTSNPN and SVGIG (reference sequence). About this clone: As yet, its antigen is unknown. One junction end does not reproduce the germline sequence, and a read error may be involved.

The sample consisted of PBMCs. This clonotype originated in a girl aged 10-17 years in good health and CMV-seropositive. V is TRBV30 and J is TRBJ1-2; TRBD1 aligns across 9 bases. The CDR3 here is CAWDISGTGPWAF. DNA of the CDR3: TGTGCCTGGGATATTTCCGGGACAGGGCCCTGGGCCTTC.